Sequencing of this TCR beta chain was carried out in a study of metastatic and nonmetastatic thyroid tumors. TCRdb reanalyzed the PCR reads with MiXCR. The repertoire holds 85,000 to 95,000 clones, more than 12% seen once, with 3% to 4.5% in the top ten. Turning to this clone: A read error may explain this, as a much larger clone is one base away.

V was shortened by 0 bases and J by 7 bases, with 16 bases between the two germline ends. This CDR3 is 15 amino acids long. Germline V lookup: CDR1 SGHKS, CDR2 YYEKEE (reference sequence). Every patient underwent thyroid surgery untreated. The sequenced sample was blood. The sequence was obtained from a female donor with papillary thyroid cancer or a benign thyroid nodule (not recorded which). Some clones in this sample may be carry-over from other donors' samples. The chain recombines TRBV5-5 with TRBJ1-1, with no clear D. The CDR3 loop reads CASSLEGVPINEAFF. The DNA for the CDR3 is TGTGCCAGCAGCTTGGAGGGTGTCCCGATCAATGAAGCTTTCTTT.